These 13 T cell receptor beta chains originate from one sample sequenced in a study of control samples from healthy donors and cancer patients. TCRdb keeps only in-frame clones here, not all; method: immunoSEQ multiplex PCR. The data show about 130,000 clones, about 94% seen once. The specimen was PBMCs. The receptors were sampled from a man between 60 and 75 years old with colorectal cancer.

The V and J genes are TRBV18 and TRBJ2-7, with TRBD1 identical over 11 bases. Germline CDR1 and CDR2: KGHSH and LQKENI. The junction had 0 bases not matched to a gene; V was cut back by 3 bases and J by 2 bases. The CDR3 is 14 amino acids. CDR3 sequence: CASSPGQGAYEQYF. The CDR3 DNA sequence: TGTGCCAGCTCACCGGGACAGGGGGCCTACGAGCAGTACTTC. The whole variable domain, filled in from reference TRBV18 and TRBJ2-7, reads NAGVMQNPRHLVRRRGQEARLRCSPMKGHSHVYWYRQLPEEGLKFMVYLQKENIIDESGMPKERFSAEFPKEGPSILRIQQVVRGDSAAYFCASSPGQGAYEQYFGPGTRLTVT.

V and J are TRBV6-1 and TRBJ1-1, with D hard to call. This CDR3 comprises 12 residues. In germline, CDR1 is MNHNS, CDR2 SASEGT. The V end lost 2 bases, the J end lost 1 base, and 2 bases lay between the germline ends. The CDR3 is CASSEKNTEAFF. The DNA of the CDR3 is TGTGCCAGCAGTGAAAAGAACACTGAAGCTTTCTTT.

As regards this clone: A read error may produce the germline difference seen at one junction end. Other DNA variants within this sample encode the same CDR3. The gene calls are TRBV20-1 and TRBJ2-5; D gene ambiguous. Germline values: CDR1 DFQATT, CDR2 SNEGSKA (reference sequence). The CDR3 runs 11 residues. The chain's CDR3 is CSARDQETQYF. Here the CDR3 DNA reads TGCAGTGCCAGAGACCAAGAGACCCAGTACTTC.

DNA of the CDR3: TGTGCCAGCAGCCCCTATTTGACAGACACTAACTATGGCTACACCTTC. It translates to CASSPYLTDTNYGYTF. This chain uses TRBV3-1 (or the pseudogene TRBV3-2) with TRBJ1-2; D may be TRBD1 (5 bases). The V and J ends lost 4 bases and 0 bases respectively, with 15 bases between them. The CDR3 contains 16 residues. Germline V gene data show CDR1 as LGHDT and CDR2 as YNNKEL (reference sequence).

The chain joins TRBV25-1 to TRBJ2-7; D is possibly TRBD1 (6 bases). Trimming removed 4 bases from V and 1 base from J, with 11 bases in between. CDR1 MGHDK and CDR2 SYGVNS come from the germline V gene. This CDR3 has 14 residues. In DNA form, the CDR3 reads TGTGCCAGCAGTGCGTTGGACAGATCCTACGAGCAGTACTTC. It codes for CASSALDRSYEQYF.

The chain combines TRBV11-2 with TRBJ1-2, with TRBD1 as a possible D gene (6 bases). V lost 5 bases and J 7 bases, leaving 14 bases between the germline ends. CDR3 size: 13 residues. The germline V gene encodes CDR1 SGHAT and CDR2 FQNNGV. This CDR3 reads CASSRGGKSGYTF. In nucleotides, the CDR3 is TGTGCCAGCAGCCGAGGGGGAAAGAGTGGCTACACCTTC.

The chain recombines TRBV6-2 or TRBV6-3 with TRBJ1-2; 10 bases match TRBD1. V lost 5 bases and J lost 5; bases outside the gene matches: 8. Germline V gene lookup returns CDR1 MNHEY and CDR2 SVGEGT. CDR3 size: 15 residues. The CDR3 DNA follows: TGTGCCAGCAGTGAGGGCGGACAGGGGGTGTATGGCTACACCTTC. Translated, it gives CASSEGGQGVYGYTF.

This clone showed up just once. This rearrangement joins TRBV7-9 to TRBJ2-3; D is unclear. The CDR3 is 16 amino acids. The germline gives CDR1 SEHNR, CDR2 FQNEAQ (reference sequence). V lost 2 bases and J 1 base, leaving 13 bases between the germline ends. The CDR3 sequence: CASSLPRGRGTDTQYF. The CDR3 DNA reads TGTGCCAGCAGCTTACCTCGTGGGCGAGGCACAGATACGCAGTATTTT.

The J gene is TRBJ2-1, the V gene TRBV4-1, with no clear D. The CDR3 length is 15 residues. Trimming removed 0 bases from V and 0 bases from J, with 6 bases in between. Germline-derived CDR1 and CDR2 are MGHRA and YSYEKL. CDR3 amino acids: CASSQDDSSYNEQFF. The CDR3 DNA reads TGCGCCAGCAGCCAAGACGATAGCTCCTACAATGAGCAGTTCTTC.

The CDR3 here is CASSPDGATNEKLFF. DNA of the CDR3: TGTGCCAGCAGCCCTGACGGTGCAACTAATGAAAAACTGTTTTTT. The chain links TRBV5-4 to TRBJ1-4, with D uncertain. The CDR3 spans 15 residues. V lost 4 bases and J lost 0, with 10 bases in between. The germline gives CDR1 SGHNT, CDR2 YYREEE (reference sequence). Based on the CDR3 plus reference TRBV5-4 and TRBJ1-4, the full variable domain is ETGVTQSPTHLIKTRGQQVTLRCSSQSGHNTVSWYQQALGQGPQFIFQYYREEENGRGNFPPRFSGLQFPNYSSELNVNALELDDSALYLCASSPDGATNEKLFFGSGTQLSVL.

This chain uses TRBV7-2 with TRBJ1-4, with D uncertain. Trimming cost V 4 bases and J 4 bases, with 4 bases left between them. The CDR3 runs 12 residues. CDR1 is SGHTA, CDR2 FQGNSA, per germline. The CDR3: CASSSFNEKLFF. Written as DNA, the CDR3 is TGTGCCAGCAGCTCGTTTAATGAAAAACTGTTTTTT.

This clone was observed a single time. The chain recombines TRBV5-1 with TRBJ1-1; 7 nucleotides align to TRBD1. V shed 2 bases, J shed 8 bases, and the junction held 9 bases outside the gene matches. The CDR3 extends over 14 amino acids. The germline CDR1 and CDR2 sequences are SGHRS and YFSETQ. CDR3 coding DNA: TGCGCCAGCAGCTTAGGACGGACAGGAGGAGAAGCTTTCTTT. It translates to CASSLGRTGGEAFF.

V and J are TRBV7-9 and TRBJ2-1, with D tentatively TRBD2 (6 bases). Germline CDR1 SEHNR, CDR2 FQNEAQ (reference sequence). The CDR3 loop spans 13 amino acids. Trimming stripped 5 bases from V and 3 bases from J, with 8 bases between. The CDR3: CASSLGLYNEQFF. CDR3 nucleotide sequence: TGTGCCAGCAGCCTGGGACTCTACAATGAGCAGTTCTTC. The full variable domain, completed using reference TRBV7-9 and TRBJ2-1, is DTGVSQNPRHKITKRGQNVTFRCDPISEHNRLYWYRQTLGQGPEFLTYFQNEAQLEKSRLLSDRFSAERPKGSFSTLEIQRTEQGDSAMYLCASSLGLYNEQFFGPGTRLTVL.